The 20 T cell receptor beta chains below were found in one sample sequenced in a study of shared clonotypes between healthy human individuals (dated by TCRdb to 2020 to 2021). Library preparation employed the immunoSEQ multiplex PCR assay. TCRdb stores this immuneACCESS table with in-frame sequences only. Part of the clones is absent; in the studies checked, under half of the shortfall reflects unresolved V genes, and no reason is known for the rest. The sample table shows 530,000 or so clones, and 60% to 80% are seen once. The top ten constitute about 12% of the sample. The sample was PBMCs. These receptors were collected from a woman in her forties in good health. Some clones in this sample may be carry-over from other donors' samples.

The chain couples TRBV10-3 to TRBJ2-3; D may be TRBD2 (6 bases). This CDR3 is 15 amino acids long. V lost 11 bases and J lost 3, with 21 bases in between. CDR1 is ENHRY, CDR2 SYGVKD, per germline. The CDR3 DNA is TGTGCCTCCCGCCGTGGTAGCGGAGATACAGATACGCAGTATTTT. It translates to CASRRGSGDTDTQYF.

This chain joins TRBV4-3 and TRBJ2-7; possibly TRBD1 for D (5 bases). The CDR3 extends over 16 amino acids. V shed 0 bases and J shed 5 bases, with 17 bases lying between them. Per germline, CDR1 LGHNA and CDR2 YSLEER. The CDR3 loop reads CASSQDAQVVGHEQYF. CDR3 DNA sequence: TGCGCCAGCAGCCAAGATGCACAGGTAGTTGGCCACGAGCAGTACTTC.

V and J are TRBV14 and TRBJ2-7, with 10 bases that match TRBD2. Per the germline V gene, CDR1 is SGHDN and CDR2 is FVKESK. V gave up 1 base and J gave up 4 bases; unmatched junction bases: 7. This CDR3 is built from 16 residues. This CDR3 reads CASSQGWLAGVYEQYF. For the CDR3, the DNA is TGTGCCAGCAGCCAAGGTTGGCTAGCGGGAGTATACGAGCAGTACTTC.

This rearrangement joins TRBV11-2 to TRBJ2-2; 10 bases match TRBD2. Germline CDR1 is SGHAT and CDR2 is FQNNGV. CDR3 length: 16 amino acids. V shed 1 base, J shed 5 bases, and the junction held 4 bases outside the gene matches. The CDR3 loop is CASSLGPSGRTGELFF. The CDR3 nucleotides are TGTGCCAGCAGCTTAGGCCCTAGCGGGAGAACCGGGGAGCTGTTTTTT.

CDR3 sequence reads: CASSRDRGTEQYF. The CDR3 DNA is TGTGCCAGCAGCCGGGACAGGGGTACCGAGCAGTACTTC. The rearrangement links TRBV5-5 to TRBJ2-7; 10 positions agree with TRBD1. After removal of 4 bases from V and 6 bases from J, the junction contained 4 bases not matched to a gene. CDR3 length: 13 residues. Germline CDR1 SGHKS, CDR2 YYEKEE (reference sequence).

The chain uses TRBV28 and TRBJ2-7, with unresolved D. Germline lookup yields CDR1 MDHEN and CDR2 SYDVKM. Trimming removed 2 bases from V and 3 bases from J, with 23 bases in between. The CDR3 has 18 amino acids. The CDR3 nucleotides are TGTGCCAGCAGTTTACGGGCCCCGCCGACATATACAATCTACGAGCAGTACTTC. As protein: CASSLRAPPTYTIYEQYF. The complete variable domain, with remaining parts taken from reference TRBV28 and TRBJ2-7, reads DVKVTQSSRYLVKRTGEKVFLECVQDMDHENMFWYRQDPGLGLRLIYFSYDVKMKEKGDIPEGYSVSREKKERFSLILESASTNQTSMYLCASSLRAPPTYTIYEQYFGPGTRLTVT.

This clone was recorded once. The chain links TRBV5-6 to TRBJ1-1; no clear D. Trimming cost V 7 bases and J 0 bases, with 10 bases left between them. The CDR3 spans 13 residues. Germline CDR1 and CDR2: SGHDT and YYEEEE. The CDR3 coding sequence is TGTGCCAGCGCGACATTCATGAACACTGAAGCTTTCTTT. As protein: CASATFMNTEAFF.

This clone was counted a few times. The gene calls are TRBV13 and TRBJ2-7, with 7 bases fitting TRBD2. J lost 4 bases, V lost 3 bases, and 6 bases had no gene match. Germline V gives CDR1 PRHDT, CDR2 FYEKMQ (reference sequence). The CDR3 contains 14 residues. The CDR3 DNA follows: TGTGCCAGCAGCTTGCGGGAGCGGTTTTACGAGCAGTACTTC. Its protein product is CASSLRERFYEQYF.

The gene calls are TRBV11-2 and TRBJ2-2; D unclear. The CDR3 is 14 residues long. The V gene's germline CDR1 is SGHAT and CDR2 FQNNGV. Trimming pared 7 bases from V and 4 bases from J, leaving 13 bases between. The CDR3 here is CASTRGPSTGELFF. CDR3 nucleotide sequence: TGTGCCAGCACACGCGGACCTAGCACCGGGGAGCTGTTTTTT.

Comment on this clone: Given a far larger clone just one base away, this is likely a sequencing read error. The chain links TRBV5-4 to TRBJ1-1; D perhaps matches TRBD1 (5 bases). This CDR3 spans 14 amino acids. Trimming removed 0 bases from V and 5 bases from J, with 11 bases in between. Germline V gives CDR1 SGHNT, CDR2 YYREEE (reference sequence). This CDR3 reads CASSLAGRDTEAFF. Written as DNA, the CDR3 is TGTGCCAGCAGCTTGGCCGGCAGGGATACTGAAGCTTTCTTT.

The chain couples TRBV7-3 to TRBJ2-3, with a weak D call TRBD2 (6 bases). This CDR3 is built from 16 residues. The germline CDR1 and CDR2 sequences are SGHTA and FQGTGA. V lost 3 bases and J lost 1, with 14 bases in between. CDR3 amino acids: CASSFSPSVGTDTQYF. The CDR3 nucleotides are TGTGCCAGCAGCTTCAGCCCTAGCGTAGGCACAGATACGCAGTATTTT.

Remarks on this clone: One end of the junction is discordant with germline, which a read error may explain. The V gene is TRBV28, the J gene TRBJ2-1, with D maybe TRBD2 (5 bases). The CDR3 consists of 11 residues. From germline, CDR1 is MDHEN and CDR2 SYDVKM. CDR3 coding DNA: TGTGCCAGCAGGGCGAGGGAAGTCTGCATCTTC. It translates to CASRAREVCIF.

CDR3 in DNA: TGTGCCTGGAGTACTAGGACCTACGAGCAGTACTTC. It translates to CAWSTRTYEQYF. This chain joins TRBV30 and TRBJ2-7, with TRBD2 as a possible D gene (5 bases). Per the germline V gene, CDR1 is GTSNPN and CDR2 is SVGIG (reference sequence). V lost 2 bases and J lost 2, with 7 bases in between. The CDR3 totals 12 residues.

This chain joins TRBV11-2 and TRBJ2-3, with D uncertain. V was cut by 5 bases and J by 6 bases, with 12 bases left in between. The CDR3 totals 13 residues. Germline V gene data show CDR1 as SGHAT and CDR2 as FQNNGV. This chain's CDR3 is CASSQHTGDTQYF. As DNA, the CDR3 is TGTGCCAGCAGCCAACATACGGGTGATACGCAGTATTTT.

With respect to this clone: Other DNA sequences in the same sample also yield this CDR3. The V gene is TRBV30, the J gene TRBJ1-5, with D unresolved. V shed 0 bases and J shed 1 base, with 4 bases lying between them. This CDR3 has 13 amino acids. The germline V gene encodes CDR1 GTSNPN and CDR2 SVGIG (reference sequence). The CDR3 DNA is TGTGCCTGGAGTGTTTTAAGCAATCAGCCCCAGCATTTT. This encodes CAWSVLSNQPQHF.

The CDR3 coding sequence is TGTGCCAGCAGTTTAATACTAGCGGGAGGGCCCGGGGAGCTGTTTTTT. The encoded protein is CASSLILAGGPGELFF. The chain couples TRBV27 to TRBJ2-2; 13 bases agree with TRBD2. Unmatched junction bases numbered 3, after V lost 2 bases and J lost 6 bases. The CDR3 sequence is 16 residues long. The germline V gene encodes CDR1 MNHEY and CDR2 SMNVEV (reference sequence).

In this sample, this clone turned up once. This chain joins TRBV5-1 and TRBJ2-7; 9 bases are a match to TRBD1. The junction had 7 bases not matched to a gene; V was cut back by 0 bases and J by 3 bases. Germline-derived CDR1 and CDR2 are SGHRS and YFSETQ. The CDR3 loop spans 16 amino acids. Here the CDR3 reads CASSLAGDRADYEQYF. The CDR3 bases are TGCGCCAGCAGCTTGGCGGGGGACAGGGCGGACTACGAGCAGTACTTC.

The rearrangement joins TRBV5-1 to TRBJ1-6, with 9 bases identical to TRBD1. The CDR3 sequence is 15 residues long. V gave up 4 bases and J gave up 10 bases; unmatched junction bases: 9. From germline, CDR1 is SGHRS and CDR2 YFSETQ. The CDR3: CASSQDRGGSSPLHF. In nucleotides, the CDR3 is TGCGCCAGCAGCCAAGACAGGGGGGGATCCTCACCCCTCCACTTT.

This chain connects TRBV29-1 to TRBJ2-1; 10 nucleotides match TRBD2. Germline values: CDR1 SQVTM, CDR2 ANQGSEA. The CDR3 length is 16 residues. V trimming: 5 bases; J trimming: 2 bases; junction bases outside the gene matches: 9. CDR3 residues: CSVPAPSGRAYNEQFF. In DNA form, the CDR3 reads TGCAGCGTTCCAGCCCCCAGCGGGAGGGCCTACAATGAGCAGTTCTTC.

This clone was detected a few times. V is TRBV5-8 and J is TRBJ2-1; possibly TRBD2 for D (5 bases). CDR1 is SGHTS, CDR2 YDEGEE, per germline. V lost 4 bases and J lost 9, with 20 bases in between. The CDR3 consists of 15 residues. The CDR3 DNA sequence: TGTGCCAGCAGCGCGGAAGGGATTTGGCGGGTTGAGCAGTTCTTC. Its translation: CASSAEGIWRVEQFF.